This T cell receptor (beta chain) was sequenced for a study of OX40 agonist ivuxolimab in advanced cancers. About the research overall: Participants, roughly 80% male, averaged 60 years of age, ranging from about 20 to 79. A history of anti-PD-1, anti-PD-L1 or anti-CTLA-4 therapy was acceptable, and about 40% had some. Regarding the study as a whole: Researchers report that CD8+ T cells had, on average, more expanded clones than CD4+.

Trimming stripped 0 bases from V and 1 base from J, with 13 bases between. The CDR3 totals 16 residues. Germline V CDR1 and CDR2: SGDLS, YYNGEE. Measured with immunoSEQ multiplex PCR; TCRdb has only the in-frame clones, and not every one. Of tens of thousands of clones in the sample, 85% are singletons; the top ten hold under 2.5%. In regard to this clone: The antigen is undetermined. At the DNA level, this CDR3 is encoded by other sequences in the same sample as well.

Sample: CD4+ or CD8+ T cells sorted from blood, taken in a trial of the OX40 agonist ivuxolimab. The V gene is TRBV9, the J gene TRBJ1-1; a possible D gene is TRBD1 (6 bases). The receptor was derived from an adult with an advanced solid tumor such as melanoma, head and neck, liver or kidney cancer. In nucleotides, the CDR3 is TGTGCCAGCAGCGTAGCAGGGACACCCAAGAACACTGAAGCTTTCTTT. Translated, it gives CASSVAGTPKNTEAFF.